The clone carrying this T cell receptor (beta chain) was seen repeatedly, ten times or more. The sample originates from a study of CD8 T cells in ankylosing spondylitis. Construction of TCR beta libraries was performed using quantitative 5'-RACE with molecular barcodes. From the 5' RACE reads, TCRdb called clonotypes with MiXCR, one entry per CDR3 protein. The data contain 200,000 to 300,000 distinct CDR3 sequences, 8% to 11% of them singletons. Trimming removed 6 bases from V and 5 bases from J; junction bases left unmatched: 10. Germline V gene lookup returns CDR1 DFQATT and CDR2 SNEGSKA (reference sequence). The CDR3 contains 14 residues.

The sequence was obtained from a male donor with ankylosing spondylitis or in good health (not recorded which). The sample consisted of blood, either unsorted or a sorted T cell fraction (not recorded which). The V and J genes are TRBV20-1 and TRBJ2-5; 9 positions agree with TRBD1. The CDR3 nucleotides read TGCAGTGCACCTTCGACAGGGGGAGCGGAGACCCAGTACTTC. Residues: CSAPSTGGAETQYF.